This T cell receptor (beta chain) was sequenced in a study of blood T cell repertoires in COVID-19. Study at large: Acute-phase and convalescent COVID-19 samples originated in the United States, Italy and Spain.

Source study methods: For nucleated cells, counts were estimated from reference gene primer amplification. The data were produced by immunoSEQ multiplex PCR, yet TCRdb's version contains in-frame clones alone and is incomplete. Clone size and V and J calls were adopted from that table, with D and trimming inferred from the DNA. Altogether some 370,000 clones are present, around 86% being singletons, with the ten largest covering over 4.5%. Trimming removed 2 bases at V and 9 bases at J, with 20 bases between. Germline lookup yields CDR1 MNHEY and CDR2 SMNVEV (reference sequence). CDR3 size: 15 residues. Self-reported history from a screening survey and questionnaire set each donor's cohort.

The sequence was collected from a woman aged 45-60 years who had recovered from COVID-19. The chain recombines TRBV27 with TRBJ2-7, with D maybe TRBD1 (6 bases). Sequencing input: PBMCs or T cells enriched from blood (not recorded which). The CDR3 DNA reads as TGTGCCAGCAGTTTACAGGCAGGGGTAGGTTTCGGGCAGTACTTC. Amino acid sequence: CASSLQAGVGFGQYF.